These T cell receptor beta chains were read from a single sample in a study of beta chain features in type 1 diabetes. This table comes from immunoSEQ multiplex PCR, and its TCRdb copy is limited to in-frame clones, with some not included. The sample has tens of thousands of clones, around a third seen once; the top ten hold 0.45% to 0.55%. Sequencing was carried out using stem cell memory CD4+ T cells from blood. The receptor set was obtained from a woman younger than 35 in good health. Both conserved end residues are part of each CDR3. The order of the fields is D gene, V gene, J gene, clone size, CDR3 protein, CDR3 DNA. A D gene is named only where the DNA matches it firmly. Only part of the rows carry a size: once, few, many, or a class if the clone is expanded.

D: TRBD1
V: TRBV6-5
J: TRBJ2-5
size: NA
CDR3: CASTKTGGAKTQYF
DNA: TGTGCCAGCACCAAGACAGGGGGTGCAAAGACCCAGTACTTC

D: NA
V: TRBV18
J: TRBJ2-4
size: few
CDR3: CASSPPLLAKNIQYF
DNA: TGTGCCAGCTCACCCCCCCTTCTAGCCAAAAACATTCAGTACTTC

D: TRBD1
V: TRBV7-2
J: TRBJ1-1
size: NA
CDR3: CASSTGMNTEAFF
DNA: TGTGCCAGCTCGACAGGGATGAACACTGAAGCTTTCTTT

D: NA
V: TRBV5-1
J: TRBJ1-2
size: few
CDR3: CASSLADSGGYTF
DNA: TGCGCCAGCAGCTTAGCGGACAGCGGTGGCTACACCTTC

D: TRBD1
V: TRBV6-5
J: TRBJ1-5
size: NA
CDR3: CASSLTGTGGRQPQHF
DNA: TGTGCCAGCAGTTTAACCGGGACAGGGGGCCGTCAGCCCCAGCATTTT

D: TRBD1
V: TRBV5-6
J: TRBJ1-1
size: few
CDR3: CASNFYRGGEAFF
DNA: TGTGCCAGCAACTTTTACAGGGGTGGTGAAGCTTTCTTT

D: NA
V: TRBV18
J: TRBJ2-7
size: NA
CDR3: CASSPRQDSYEQYF
DNA: TGTGCCAGCTCACCTAGACAGGATTCCTACGAGCAGTACTTC

D: TRBD1
V: TRBV19
J: TRBJ1-5
size: NA
CDR3: CASSIGRRLNADREDQPQHF
DNA: TGTGCCAGTAGTATCGGCCGGCGCCTAAACGCGGACAGGGAGGATCAGCCCCAGCATTTT

D: NA
V: TRBV5-1
J: TRBJ1-1
size: NA
CDR3: CASSDQGSGTEAFF
DNA: TGCGCCAGCAGCGATCAGGGGAGTGGGACTGAAGCTTTCTTT

D: TRBD2
V: TRBV27
J: TRBJ2-3
size: NA
CDR3: CASSFGRGSTDTQYF
DNA: TGTGCCAGCAGTTTCGGGCGGGGGAGCACAGATACGCAGTATTTT

D: TRBD1
V: TRBV6-1
J: TRBJ2-5
size: NA
CDR3: CASRDTGGRTQYF
DNA: TGTGCCAGCAGGGACACAGGGGGGAGGACCCAGTACTTC

D: NA
V: TRBV5-1
J: TRBJ2-7
size: few
CDR3: CASREAKSYEQYF
DNA: TGCGCCAGCAGGGAGGCGAAGTCCTACGAGCAGTACTTC

D: NA
V: TRBV12-5
J: TRBJ1-1
size: NA
CDR3: CASGLPAQGTEAFF
DNA: TGTGCTAGTGGTTTGCCGGCTCAGGGCACTGAAGCTTTCTTT